This record concerns one T cell receptor (beta chain) sequence. Its binding antigen is unknown. It has no much larger one-base neighbor in the sample; base qualities were not kept. The cohort was made up of around 720 healthy bone marrow donors. At the time of sampling, every cohort member was nominally healthy, though immune exposures that went unrecorded were likely present. The donor was CMV seronegative and was included in the group of over 300 seronegative cohort members. A peripheral blood sample was provided by each donor, and peripheral blood mononuclear cells were used for TCR beta sequencing. The Qiagen DNeasy Blood Extraction Kit was used to extract genomic DNA from the blood cell samples. The library came from the immunoSEQ multiplex PCR assay. The multiplex PCR relied on a mix of 60 forward primers for TCR Vbeta segments and 13 reverse primers for TCR Jbeta segments. The CDR3 region of rearranged TCR beta genes was amplified from genomic DNA with a multiplex PCR assay. On the Illumina HiSeq System, the amplified TCR beta libraries were sequenced as 87-base-pair reads. In the authors' own workflow: A later analysis tallied roughly 80 million unique TCR beta chains across the 666 repertoires, and about 12 million of those chains were shared by two or more donors. A nearest-neighbor algorithm error-corrected the raw reads and collapsed the reads into unique sequences, merging closely related sequences to remove PCR and sequencing errors. Alignment of CDR3 sequences to IMGT reference sequences was used to assign V, D and J gene segments. For a sequence to be retained, a match of at least six nucleotides to both a V gene segment and a J gene segment was required. A rearrangement counted as productive if the CDR3 had no stop codons and remained in frame with V and J, and every other rearrangement counted as non-productive. CDR3 was defined by IMGT convention, running from the second conserved V-encoded cysteine to the conserved J-encoded phenylalanine. In an earlier analysis of some 550 of the donors, sequences lacking an unambiguous match to a single V gene segment were excluded. In an earlier analysis of a few hundred of the donors, V segments were called functional above 56.7% productive rearrangements and were called segregating when the between-donor standard deviation exceeded 5%. A statistical classification framework was developed to diagnose cytomegalovirus status using the catalog of TCR beta chain sequences. A later analysis assigned V and J genes by comparing TCR nucleotide sequences with IMGT/GENE-DB human TR gene sequences. A later analysis assigned CDR3 sequences and most-parsimonious VDJ recombination scenarios with the TCRdist pipeline. A later analysis defined each TCR beta chain by its CDR3 amino acid sequence plus V-gene family, and excluded reads lacking a unique V-gene family. To address suspected cross-contamination and a sequencing artifact, a later analysis removed approximately 590 highly shared, low-generation-probability nucleotide sequences. In a later analysis, a clonal expansion index was calculated for each public chain from normalized within-repertoire ranks of inferred template counts. In a later analysis, generation probabilities were computed with a VDJ recombination model fitted to out-of-frame rearrangements, and the resulting probabilities were checked against IGoR. In a later analysis, hypergeometric tests were used to score TCR-TCR, TCR-HLA and TCR-CMV co-occurrence, with a repertoire-size bias correction applied to TCR pairs. False discovery rates were estimated in a later analysis by permuting HLA or CMV assignments 20 times. A later analysis grouped co-occurring TCRs with DBSCAN, adding TCRdist sequence similarity when clustering within HLA-allele-positive subsets. Repertoires with fewer than 30,000 or more than 120,000 public chains, plus five repertoires with anomalous nucleotide sharing, were excluded from co-occurrence clustering. This immuneACCESS table, as held by TCRdb, lists in-frame sequences with V and J called but not all clones. Of the missing ones, under half trace to an unresolved V gene in checked studies; the others have no known cause. V and J calls and clone size come straight from that table; D and trimming were deduced from the DNA. For this sample there are about 140,000 clones; approximately 80% appear just once. The biggest ten clones account for about 2.2% of the sample.

This entry belongs to a study of cytomegalovirus exposure and HLA in healthy donors (dated 2017 in TCRdb). At the level of the whole study: In an earlier analysis of some 610 of the donors, roughly 300 Gb of sequence data and some 100 million unique TCR beta sequences from about 179 million T cells were reported. Around 320 gigabases of sequencing data and approximately 84 million unique TCR sequences were included in an early release covering about 700 HLA-typed donors. Among the roughly 400 genotyped donors, around 81% belonged to the genetic ancestry cluster associated with self-reported Caucasian donors. The study aimed to test whether cataloging public T cell receptors could reveal signatures of past pathogen exposure. The study profiled the T cell repertoires of more than 500 subjects by immunosequencing and related them to cytomegalovirus serostatus. Besides the first cohort of roughly 700 subjects, a separate validation cohort made up of 120 different subjects was used. To predict cytomegalovirus infection status, the study combined high-throughput TCR immunosequencing, statistical association of individual TCRs with disease status, and machine learning. To study patterns of TCR occurrence, a later analysis re-analyzed previously published TCR beta repertoires from under 750 donors and added high-resolution HLA genotyping. In the later analysis, no new phenotypic data were used to find candidate immune exposures; instead, reliance was placed on TCR beta sequences and their occurrence across donors. An earlier analysis of a few hundred of the donors applied high-throughput TCR beta sequencing to assess whether each TCR beta V gene segment acted as functional or pseudogenic. Donor age, sex, ethnicity and CMV serostatus were compiled together with the repertoire data. Genome-wide SNP genotypes for about three fifths of the roughly 670 donors were used in a later genetic analysis, which treated that subset as a discovery cohort. All discovery cohort repertoires had been generated on a single sequencing platform. Class I and class II HLA loci were covered by the typing at four-digit resolution. The number of typed donors differed by locus: about 620-630 for A, B, C, DRB1 and DQB1; 522 for DQA1; approximately 610 for DPA1; and 450 to 480 for DPB1. Four to six DR-DQ haplotypes were handled as single units for association and clustering, since linkage in the cohort was strong. Among around 400 genotyped donors of the cohort, an average of about 220,000 unique TCR beta nucleotide sequences was sequenced per donor, of which about 19% were non-productive. Beyond this particular receptor, the publication reports: Because HLA typing was missing for some donors at each locus, association tests included only the typed subset. Immune exposure information for the cohort was limited to CMV serostatus. Across donors, most TCR sequences were observed very rarely, whereas some public TCRs were present in many individuals. A later analysis found that TCR association rates varied across HLA loci, with DRB1 alleles showing the most associated TCRs and HLA-C alleles the fewest. According to a later analysis, parvovirus B19, influenza, CMV and Epstein-Barr virus appeared linked to several top co-occurrence clusters. A later genetic analysis associated a missense DCLRE1C variant with V-gene and J-gene trimming of TCR beta chains, and an independent cohort replicated the association. Broadly in line with IMGT annotations, most TCR beta V segments showed up in productive rearrangements about 87% or about 30% of the time in an earlier analysis of 450 to 600 of the donors. Correlated functional status among segregating V segments might reflect linkage disequilibrium, but an unknown experimental factor could not be ruled out. In a later analysis, HLA-associated TCR beta chains showed more clonal expansion and lower generation probabilities than non-associated chains that were equally common. Three of the identified cytomegalovirus-associated TCR beta chains were confirmed in vitro to be specific for cytomegalovirus antigens. A later genetic analysis reported fewer N-insertions in productive TCRs among donors in an Asian-associated ancestry cluster than the roughly 640-donor mean. The presence/absence analyses assumed that sequencing depth was roughly uniform across donors, and that assumption may not be true. Cytomegalovirus status was reported to be diagnosed by the classifier with high specificity and sensitivity in both the original and validation cohorts. Because counts were too low, roughly 16 rarely observed V segments, including chromosome 9 orphons, were left out of the earlier analysis of some 600 of the donors. In the study, 150 to 200 TCR beta chains were listed as associated with cytomegalovirus. A further reported finding was that TCR beta sequences accurately predicted the HLA-A and HLA-B alleles for most subjects in the first cohort. A later analysis associated 17,000 or so TCR beta sequences with specific HLA alleles at a false discovery rate of 0.05. In this cohort, only TCR beta chains were sequenced, and detectable features were limited by the absence of alpha or paired-chain data. When HLA alleles, especially DR and DQ, strongly co-occurred, attributing TCR associations to individual alleles was difficult. A later analysis found that most CMV-associated TCR beta chains appeared HLA-restricted, with HLA associations seemingly driven largely by CMV exposure. It was suggested by the authors that the approach could potentially be generalized to other disease states and immunological phenotypes. A cluster of highly shared sequence variants was judged likely to represent a technical artifact of the sequencing pipeline. The 87-base-pair reads could not distinguish some IMGT-functional V segments, including TRBV6-2 and TRBV6-3, so those segments were excluded.

Trimming leaves V shorter by 0 bases and J shorter by 9 bases, with the junction holding 7 bases beyond the gene matches. The CDR3 covers 16 residues, taking in both the cysteine and the phenylalanine. Only the CDR3 DNA is retained, 48 bases long and in frame from the first base. The germline V gene specifies SGHDN as CDR1 and FVKESK as CDR2. Sequenced: PBMCs. Recombination connected TRBV14 to TRBJ1-6; TRBD1 lines up with 8 middle nucleotides. This receptor was identified in a man aged 25 to 40 in good health and CMV-seronegative. The nucleotide sequence is TGTGCCAGCAGCCAAGAGCGTTGGACAGGGTTTTCACCCCTCCACTTT. The encoded protein is CASSQERWTGFSPLHF.